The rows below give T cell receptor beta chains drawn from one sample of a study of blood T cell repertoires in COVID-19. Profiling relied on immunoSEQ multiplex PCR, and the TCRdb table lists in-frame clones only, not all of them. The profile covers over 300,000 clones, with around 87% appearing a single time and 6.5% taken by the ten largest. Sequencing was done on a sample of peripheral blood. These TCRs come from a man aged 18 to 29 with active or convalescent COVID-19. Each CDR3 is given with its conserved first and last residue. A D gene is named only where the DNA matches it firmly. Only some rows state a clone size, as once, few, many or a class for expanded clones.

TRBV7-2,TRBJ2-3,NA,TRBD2,TGTGCCAGCAGTAAGCGGGGGAGGGAGGGCGCAGATACGCAGTATTTT,CASSKRGREGADTQYF
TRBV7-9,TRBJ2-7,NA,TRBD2,TGTGCCAGCAGCCCCAGGACTAGCGGGAACCTCTACGAGCAGTACTTC,CASSPRTSGNLYEQYF
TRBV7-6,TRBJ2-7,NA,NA,TGTGCCAGCAGCTTAAATGGGGGGATCTCCTACGAGCAGTACTTC,CASSLNGGISYEQYF
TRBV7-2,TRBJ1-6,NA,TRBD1,TGTGCCAGCAGCTCGGACCGGGACAGGGGGCTTTTTAATTCACCCCTCCACTTT,CASSSDRDRGLFNSPLHF
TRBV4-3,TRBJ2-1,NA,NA,TGCGCCAGCAGCCAAGGGGCAAGAACGTACAATGAGCAGTTCTTC,CASSQGARTYNEQFF
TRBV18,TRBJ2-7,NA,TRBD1,TGTGCCAGCTCATCAAACACAGGGGAAGGCGAGCAGTACTTC,CASSSNTGEGEQYF
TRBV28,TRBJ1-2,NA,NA,TGTGCCATGGGGGGGGACGGCTATGGCTACACCTTC,CAMGGDGYGYTF
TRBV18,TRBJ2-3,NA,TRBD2,TGTGCCAGCTCCCGCGGACTAGCGGGAGGGGGAGATACGCAGTATTTT,CASSRGLAGGGDTQYF
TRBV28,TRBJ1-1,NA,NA,TGTGCCAGCAGTTTGGGGGGGAACACTGAAGCTTTCTTT,CASSLGGNTEAFF
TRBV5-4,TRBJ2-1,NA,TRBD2,TGTGCCAGCAGCCCCCGGGCGGGAGGATCTTACAATGAGCAGTTCTTC,CASSPRAGGSYNEQFF
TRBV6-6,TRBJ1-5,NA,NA,TGTGCCAGCAGTCTTGAGAGCAATCAGCCCCAGCATTTT,CASSLESNQPQHF
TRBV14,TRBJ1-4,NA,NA,TGTGCCAGCAGCCAAGCTCGGGCAACTAATGAAAAACTGTTTTTT,CASSQARATNEKLFF
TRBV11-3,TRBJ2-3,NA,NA,TGTGCCAGCAGCTTAGACGCACAGGGCTATACGCAGTATTTT,CASSLDAQGYTQYF
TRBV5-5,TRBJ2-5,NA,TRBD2,TGTGCCAGCAGCCTAGGACTAGCGGGGGGGCTGGAGACCCAGTACTTC,CASSLGLAGGLETQYF
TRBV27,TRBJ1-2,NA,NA,TGTGCCAGCAGTTTGGCCGCAGCGGGCGTACGATACGGCTACACCTTC,CASSLAAAGVRYGYTF
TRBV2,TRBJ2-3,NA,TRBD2,TGTGCCAGCAGTGAAACTAGGTGGGGGGGAGGCACAGATACGCAGTATTTT,CASSETRWGGGTDTQYF
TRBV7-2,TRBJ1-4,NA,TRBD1,TGTGCCAGCAGCCCCGGTCCGGGACAGGCGGTTGAAAAACTGTTTTTT,CASSPGPGQAVEKLFF
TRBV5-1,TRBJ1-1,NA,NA,TGCGCCAGCGAACGTGGGGGGTCACGCACTGAAGCTTTCTTT,CASERGGSRTEAFF
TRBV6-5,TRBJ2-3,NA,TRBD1,TGTGCCAGCAGAACACAGGGGGCGCAGGGAGATACGCAGTATTTT,CASRTQGAQGDTQYF
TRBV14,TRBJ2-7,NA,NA,TGTGCCAGCAGCCAAGATACTGGTGAGCAGTACTTC,CASSQDTGEQYF
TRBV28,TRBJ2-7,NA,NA,TGTGCCAGCAGTTTACTGAGTTTTTTCTACGAGCAGTACTTC,CASSLLSFFYEQYF
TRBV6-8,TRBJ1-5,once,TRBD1,TGTGCCAGCAGACTACAGGGCAGTACAGGGGTTGGGCAGCCCCAGCATTTT,CASRLQGSTGVGQPQHF
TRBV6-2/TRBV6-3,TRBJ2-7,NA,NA,TGTGCCAGCAGTTACGGGGAGACTAATTCCTACGAGCAGTACTTC,CASSYGETNSYEQYF
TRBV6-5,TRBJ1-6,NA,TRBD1,TGTGCCAGCAGAACCGACAGGGGCGAATCACCCCTCCACTTT,CASRTDRGESPLHF
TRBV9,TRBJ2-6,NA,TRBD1,TGTGCCAGCAGCGTAGGCCGGGACAGGGGGCTGGCTGGGGCCAACGTCCTGACTTTC,CASSVGRDRGLAGANVLTF
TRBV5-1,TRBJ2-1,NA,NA,TGCGCCAGCAGCTTGCCGGAGATCGATGAGCAGTTCTTC,CASSLPEIDEQFF
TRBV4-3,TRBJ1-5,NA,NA,TGCGCCAGCAGCCAAGATTTTGGGCCGAATCAGCCCCAGCATTTT,CASSQDFGPNQPQHF
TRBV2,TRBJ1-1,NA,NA,TGTGCCAGCAGAACCCGAGGGGGAAGGGATAACACTGAAGCTTTCTTT,CASRTRGGRDNTEAFF
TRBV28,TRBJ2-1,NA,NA,TGTGCCAGCAATCTTAGCGGAAGCTCCTACAATGAGCAGTTCTTC,CASNLSGSSYNEQFF